The rows below give T cell receptor beta chains drawn from one sample of a study of blood T cell repertoires in COVID-19. Profiling relied on immunoSEQ multiplex PCR, and the TCRdb table lists in-frame clones only, not all of them. The sample includes 88,000 or so clones, 65% to 90% of them seen just once. The specimen sequenced was peripheral blood. All receptors derive from a man in his 60s with acute or convalescent COVID-19. The conserved cysteine and the conserved F or W are not part of the CDR3 here.

j_gene,v_gene,CDR3aa
TRBJ2-7,TRBV5-5,ASSYSSGGLSSYEQY
TRBJ2-7,TRBV5-6,ASSFRPPGQGNYEQY
TRBJ2-7,TRBV18,ASSPGQGYLEQY
TRBJ1-2,TRBV25-1,ASSEGAIQTYGYT
TRBJ2-1,TRBV7-9,ASRSDSGSSYNEQF
TRBJ1-2,TRBV30,AWRATAGGSYGYT
TRBJ2-3,TRBV24-1,ATSDRTGGTDTQY
TRBJ2-1,TRBV10-1,ASSESLPGQTNNEQF
TRBJ1-1,TRBV6-1,ASSAPSGGRGDTEAF
TRBJ2-2,TRBV5-8,ASRFRGGLVKNTGELF
TRBJ1-4,TRBV29-1,SVSVGGTNEKLF
TRBJ1-1,TRBV28,ASSILQGAGTEAF
TRBJ2-7,TRBV5-1,ASSSGLADPYEQY
TRBJ2-7,TRBV5-1,ASRSGAYSYEQY
TRBJ2-2,TRBV11-3,ASSRTTNTGELF
TRBJ2-2,TRBV9,ASSEDMNTGELF
TRBJ2-1,TRBV19,ASSRTSGSYNEQF
TRBJ2-7,TRBV3-1/TRBV3-2,ASSQGGQGAQQY
TRBJ1-1,TRBV18,ASSGQLNTEAF
TRBJ1-1,TRBV3-1/TRBV3-2,ASSQLRGRTEAF
TRBJ1-2,TRBV29-1,SVDAQGKSGYT
TRBJ1-1,TRBV5-1,ASSYQVQGSNTEAF
TRBJ1-3,TRBV7-2,ASSLGSGGNTIY
TRBJ2-1,TRBV9,ASSVRLAGNYNEQF